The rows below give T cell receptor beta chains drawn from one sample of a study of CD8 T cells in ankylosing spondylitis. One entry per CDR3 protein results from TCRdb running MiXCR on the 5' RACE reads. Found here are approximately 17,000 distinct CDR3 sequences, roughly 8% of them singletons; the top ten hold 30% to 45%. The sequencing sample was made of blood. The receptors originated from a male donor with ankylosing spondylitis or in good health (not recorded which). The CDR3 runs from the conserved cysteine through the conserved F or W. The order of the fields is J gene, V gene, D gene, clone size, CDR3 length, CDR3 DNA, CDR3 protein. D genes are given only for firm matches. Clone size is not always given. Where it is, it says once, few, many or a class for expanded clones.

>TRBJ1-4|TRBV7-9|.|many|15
TGTGCCAGCAGCTTTACCGGGACACACAATGAAAAACTGTTTTTT
CASSFTGTHNEKLFF
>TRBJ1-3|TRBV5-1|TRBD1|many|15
TGCGCCAGCAGCCTGCGGGACAGTCCTGGAAACACCATATATTTT
CASSLRDSPGNTIYF
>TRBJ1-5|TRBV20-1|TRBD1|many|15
TGCAGTGCTAGAGCAGGGGGGGATAGCAATCAGCCCCAGCATTTT
CSARAGGDSNQPQHF
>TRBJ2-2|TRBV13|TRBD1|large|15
TGTGCCAGCAGCTTAGGGACAGGGGACACCGGGGAGCTGTTTTTT
CASSLGTGDTGELFF
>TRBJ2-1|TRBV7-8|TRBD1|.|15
TGTGCCAGCGGCGCTGGGACAGGGGGCTACAATGAGCAGTTCTTC
CASGAGTGGYNEQFF
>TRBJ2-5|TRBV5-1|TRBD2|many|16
TGCGCCAGCAGCACAGGGACTAGCGGACCCCAAGAGACCCAGTACTTC
CASSTGTSGPQETQYF
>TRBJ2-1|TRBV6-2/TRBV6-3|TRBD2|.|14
TGTGCCAGCAGTCTAGCGGGAAACTACAATGAGCAGTTCTTC
CASSLAGNYNEQFF
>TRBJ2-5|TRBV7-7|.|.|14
TGTGCTAGCAGCTTCGCACTTCTTGGAGAGACCCAGTACTTC
CASSFALLGETQYF
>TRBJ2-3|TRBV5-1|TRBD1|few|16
TGCGCCAGCAGCTCCCGATTGGACAGGGGTGCAGATACGCAGTATTTT
CASSSRLDRGADTQYF
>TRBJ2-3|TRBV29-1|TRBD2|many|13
TGCAGCGTTGGGGCGGGAGCATCAGATACGCAGTATTTT
CSVGAGASDTQYF
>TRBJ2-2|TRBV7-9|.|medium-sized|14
TGTGCCAGCAGCTTAGGCACGAACACCGGGGAGCTGTTTTTT
CASSLGTNTGELFF
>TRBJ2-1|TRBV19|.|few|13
TGTGCCAGTAGCTTCCGTCTCTACAATGAGCAGTTCTTC
CASSFRLYNEQFF
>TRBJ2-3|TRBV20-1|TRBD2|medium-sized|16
TGCAGTGCTAGAGTGAGCGGGGGACCCAGCACAGATACGCAGTATTTT
CSARVSGGPSTDTQYF
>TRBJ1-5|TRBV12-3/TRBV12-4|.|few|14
TGTGCCAGCAGTTTTTCGGGAGGGGATCAGCCCCAGCATTTT
CASSFSGGDQPQHF
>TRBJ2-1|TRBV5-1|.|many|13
TGCGCCAGCAGCTTGGCTGTGAGCAATGAGCAGTTCTTC
CASSLAVSNEQFF
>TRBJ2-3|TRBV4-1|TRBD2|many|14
TGCGCCAGCAGCCTACTAGCGGGAGTGGATACGCAGTATTTT
CASSLLAGVDTQYF
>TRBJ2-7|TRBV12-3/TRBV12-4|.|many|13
TGTGCCAGCACCCGAACGGACCAGGACGAGCAGTACTTC
CASTRTDQDEQYF
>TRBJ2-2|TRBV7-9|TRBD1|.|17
TGTGCCAGCAGTCAAACGAGAGGGGGCGTCGACACCGGGGAGCTGTTTTTT
CASSQTRGGVDTGELFF